This T cell receptor beta chain was retrieved from a study of blood T cell repertoires in COVID-19. About the study: Acute and convalescent COVID-19 samples came from the United States, Italy and Spain. T cells, B-cell-depleted T cells, or PBMCs supplied cDNA or gDNA.

Here immunoSEQ multiplex PCR was the method, and the copy in TCRdb shows in-frame clones only, minus some. Of approximately 100,000 clones listed, roughly 82% are singletons. J gave up 5 bases and V 2 bases, and 8 bases lay outside the gene matches. The CDR3 is 16 residues long. Germline V gene data show CDR1 as KGHSH and CDR2 as LQKENI. J is TRBJ1-4 and V is TRBV18, with 7 bases lining up with TRBD1. Sample: peripheral blood. The receptor was derived from a human donor in a cohort sampled during active COVID-19. CDR3: CASSPAWARGNEKLFF. In DNA, the CDR3 is TGTGCCAGCTCACCAGCATGGGCCAGGGGGAATGAAAAACTGTTTTTT.